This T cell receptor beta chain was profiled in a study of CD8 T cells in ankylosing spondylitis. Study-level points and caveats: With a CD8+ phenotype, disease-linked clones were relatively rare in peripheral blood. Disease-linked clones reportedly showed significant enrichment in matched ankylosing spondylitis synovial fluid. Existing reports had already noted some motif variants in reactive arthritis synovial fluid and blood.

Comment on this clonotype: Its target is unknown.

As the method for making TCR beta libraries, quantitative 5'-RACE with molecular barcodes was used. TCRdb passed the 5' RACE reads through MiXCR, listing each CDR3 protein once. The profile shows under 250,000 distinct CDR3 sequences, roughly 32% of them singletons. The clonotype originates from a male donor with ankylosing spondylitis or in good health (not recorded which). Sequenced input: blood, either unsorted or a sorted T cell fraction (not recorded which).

The CDR3 nucleotides read TGTGCCAGCACCGATTCTAACAGGGGAGACTATGGCTACACCTTC. This sequence encodes CASTDSNRGDYGYTF. V gene TRBV12-3 or TRBV12-4 combines with J gene TRBJ1-2, with 7 bases fitting TRBD1. The CDR3 length is 15 residues. V gave up 7 bases and J gave up 3 bases; unmatched junction bases: 11.